Shown below are 26 T cell receptor beta chains from a single sample sequenced in a study of blood T cell repertoires in COVID-19. The assay was immunoSEQ multiplex PCR, and TCRdb's table has in-frame clones only and misses some. The sample holds roughly 200,000 clones, around 85% seen once. Sequenced input: PBMCs or T cells enriched from blood (not recorded which). Source of these receptors: a middle-aged man who had recovered from COVID-19.

This chain connects TRBV7-2 to TRBJ2-7; 7 nucleotides line up with TRBD2. CDR1 and CDR2 (germline): SGHTA, FQGNSA. The CDR3 is made up of 14 amino acids. V lost 4 bases and J lost 2; bases outside the gene matches: 5. The CDR3 nucleotides are TGTGCCAGCAGCTCCGGACTAGTCCCCTACGAGCAGTACTTC. Residues: CASSSGLVPYEQYF.

The chain has TRBV10-3 and TRBJ1-1, with 7 bases aligning to TRBD1. This CDR3 spans 15 amino acids. In germline, CDR1 is ENHRY, CDR2 SYGVKD. J was trimmed by 3 bases and V by 0 bases; bases with no gene match: 4. The CDR3 loop is CAISESGRGDTEAFF. The CDR3 nucleotides read TGTGCCATCAGTGAGTCGGGCAGGGGGGACACTGAAGCTTTCTTT.

This clone was observed once. The rearrangement uses TRBV6-2 or TRBV6-3 and TRBJ1-1, with unresolved D. The germline V and J ends were trimmed by 0 bases and 3 bases, with 8 bases remaining between them. The CDR3 is 14 amino acids. CDR1 MNHEY and CDR2 SVGEGT come from the germline V gene. The CDR3 region is CASSYSATYTEAFF. The CDR3 DNA reads as TGTGCCAGCAGTTACTCGGCCACCTACACTGAAGCTTTCTTT.

This chain joins TRBV5-5 and TRBJ2-3, with TRBD1 as a possible D gene (5 bases). In germline, CDR1 is SGHKS, CDR2 YYEKEE (reference sequence). The CDR3 contains 16 residues. V dropped 5 bases and J dropped 0 bases, with 16 bases sitting between them. The CDR3 reads CASSLADRWSTDTQYF. The CDR3 nucleotides are TGTGCCAGCAGTCTCGCTGACAGATGGAGCACAGATACGCAGTATTTT.

This chain joins TRBV24-1 and TRBJ2-1, with 14 positions matching TRBD2. Germline CDR1 and CDR2: KGHDR and SFDVKD. V lost 0 bases to trimming and J lost 10 bases; unmatched junction nucleotides: 7. This CDR3 is built from 17 residues. The CDR3 nucleotides are TGTGCCACCAGTGATTTGCCCGGGACTAGCGGGAGAAGAGAGCAGTTCTTC. It is translated as CATSDLPGTSGRREQFF.

The chain is built from TRBV27 and TRBJ2-1; 11 positions agree with TRBD2. This CDR3 comprises 15 residues. V was pared by 4 bases and J by 4 bases, with 3 bases of the junction left unmatched. From germline, CDR1 is MNHEY and CDR2 SMNVEV (reference sequence). CDR3 nucleotides: TGTGCCAGCAGTTCCGGGACTAGCGGATACAATGAGCAGTTCTTC. It translates to CASSSGTSGYNEQFF.

This clone was recorded a few times. At one end, the junction sequence differs from germline, possibly due to a read error. As DNA, the CDR3 is TGTGCCAGCAGCTTAGCTGGGGCGCCGAACTTC. The encoded protein is CASSLAGAPNF. The chain is built from TRBV7-9 and TRBJ2-7, with D possibly being TRBD1 (5 bases). Germline V lookup: CDR1 SEHNR, CDR2 FQNEAQ (reference sequence). The CDR3 consists of 11 residues.

The CDR3 DNA sequence: TGCGCCAGCAGCTTGGCTCCAGAAACCTATGGCTACACCTTC. Its protein product is CASSLAPETYGYTF. This sequence joins TRBV5-1 and TRBJ1-2, with D hard to call. CDR3 size: 14 residues. Trimming removed 0 bases at V and 4 bases at J, with 10 bases between. CDR1 is SGHRS and CDR2 is YFSETQ in the germline V gene.

J is TRBJ2-7 and V is TRBV10-2; TRBD2 matches 9 bases. V was pared by 7 bases and J by 3 bases, with 1 base of the junction left unmatched. Germline V lookup: CDR1 WSHSY, CDR2 SAAADI. The CDR3 has 12 amino acids. Here the CDR3 DNA reads TGCGCCAGCAAGACTAGCGGCTACGAGCAGTACTTC. It is translated as CASKTSGYEQYF.

This clone was seen a single time. The chain uses TRBV5-1 and TRBJ2-2, with 7 bases identical to TRBD1. Germline assignment: CDR1 SGHRS and CDR2 YFSETQ. The trim removed 4 bases at V and 6 bases at J, leaving 3 bases unmatched. CDR3 length: 13 amino acids. CDR3 bases: TGCGCCAGCAGCCCGACAGGGTCCGGGGAGCTGTTTTTT. It specifies CASSPTGSGELFF.

The CDR3 loop reads CATSRVRDTQYF. In DNA form, the CDR3 reads TGTGCCACCAGCAGAGTGAGAGATACGCAGTATTTT. This chain connects TRBV15 to TRBJ2-3; D ambiguous. Germline values: CDR1 LNHNV, CDR2 YYDKDF (reference sequence). The CDR3 contains 12 residues. V lost 1 base and J lost 5, with 4 bases in between.

In its sample, this clone was seen a few times. The CDR3 loop reads CASRRGDSPSVDYGYTF. In DNA, the CDR3 is TGTGCCAGCAGACGAGGGGACAGCCCCTCCGTTGACTATGGCTACACCTTC. This chain links TRBV6-6 with TRBJ1-2; 7 bases agree with TRBD1. V gave up 6 bases and J gave up 3 bases; unmatched junction bases: 16. The CDR3 is 17 residues long. From germline, CDR1 is MNHNY and CDR2 SVGAGI (reference sequence).

This sequence joins TRBV28 and TRBJ2-7; possibly TRBD2 for D (5 bases). The CDR3 loop spans 14 amino acids. The germline V gene has CDR1 MDHEN and CDR2 SYDVKM. V lost 3 bases and J 5 bases, leaving 14 bases between the germline ends. CDR3 nucleotide sequence: TGTGCCAGCAGTTTGACCGGGATTGGGAACGAGCAGTACTTC. It is translated as CASSLTGIGNEQYF.

This clone was seen once. CDR3 in amino acids: CASSSPHRKNTEAFF. DNA for the CDR3: TGTGCCAGCAGTTCTCCTCACAGGAAAAACACTGAAGCTTTCTTT. The chain joins TRBV28 to TRBJ1-1, with D possibly being TRBD1 (5 bases). V lost 4 bases to trimming and J lost 2 bases, with 14 bases between them. Germline V lookup: CDR1 MDHEN, CDR2 SYDVKM. The CDR3 totals 15 residues.

J is TRBJ2-1 and V is TRBV9; 10 nucleotides line up with TRBD1. The CDR3 is 14 amino acids. Trimming took 2 bases from V and 5 from J; bases not matched to a gene: 1. Germline CDR1 and CDR2: SGDLS and YYNGEE. As DNA, the CDR3 is TGTGCCAGCAGCGTCGGGACAGGGGACAATGAGCAGTTCTTC. This gives the protein CASSVGTGDNEQFF.

The chain is built from TRBV4-3 and TRBJ1-5, with D perhaps matching TRBD1 (6 bases). CDR1 and CDR2 (germline): LGHNA, YSLEER. The V and J ends lost 0 bases and 4 bases respectively, with 10 bases between them. This CDR3 region has 15 residues. CDR3: CASSQDDRPNQPQHF. The DNA for the CDR3 is TGCGCCAGCAGCCAAGATGACAGGCCGAATCAGCCCCAGCATTTT.

The rearrangement joins TRBV6-5 to TRBJ2-1, with a weak D call TRBD2 (5 bases). Looked up from germline, CDR1 is MNHEY and CDR2 is SVGAGI. The V end lost 2 bases, the J end lost 6 bases, and 8 bases lay between the germline ends. The CDR3 runs 13 residues. CDR3 DNA sequence: TGTGCCAGCAGTTACAAGCGGAGCAATGAGCAGTTCTTC. As protein: CASSYKRSNEQFF.

The chain uses TRBV6-2 or TRBV6-3 and TRBJ2-7, with 7 positions matching TRBD1. The V gene's germline CDR1 is MNHEY and CDR2 SVGEGT. The junction had 6 bases not matched to a gene; V was cut back by 6 bases and J by 1 base. The CDR3 length is 14 residues. The CDR3 sequence: CASRPRRGSYEQYF. CDR3 DNA: TGTGCCAGCAGACCTCGCAGGGGGTCCTACGAGCAGTACTTC.

This clone was seen only once. V gene TRBV7-9 combines with J gene TRBJ2-3; D is perhaps TRBD2 (5 bases). There are 16 residues in the CDR3. The ends were cut back, 4 bases at V and 0 bases at J, with 14 bases in the middle. CDR1 is SEHNR, CDR2 FQNEAQ, per germline (reference sequence). The chain's CDR3 is CASSSGIFQSTDTQYF. In DNA form, the CDR3 reads TGTGCCAGCAGCTCCGGGATTTTCCAGAGCACAGATACGCAGTATTTT.

The sample holds one count of this clone. The chain joins TRBV5-8 to TRBJ2-7, with D possibly matching TRBD2 (5 bases). This CDR3 has 16 amino acids. V was clipped by 4 bases and J by 9 bases, with 26 bases between them. Germline V lookup: CDR1 SGHTS, CDR2 YDEGEE. The CDR3 DNA is TGTGCCAGCAGCCGCCTGACGGACTCGCAATACGAGCGGCAGTACTTC. This gives the protein CASSRLTDSQYERQYF.

This chain uses TRBV3-1 (or the pseudogene TRBV3-2) with TRBJ2-1; tentative D call: TRBD2 (6 bases). Germline V gene lookup returns CDR1 LGHDT and CDR2 YNNKEL (reference sequence). The CDR3 covers 13 residues. The ends were cut back, 6 bases at V and 8 bases at J, with 14 bases in the middle. CDR3 sequence (DNA): TGTGCCAGCAGTCGGGGCGGGATCGATGAGCAGTTCTTC. Protein product: CASSRGGIDEQFF.

This chain joins TRBV7-3 and TRBJ2-1; D is possibly TRBD2 (6 bases). V lost 5 bases and J 3 bases, leaving 11 bases between the germline ends. CDR1 SGHTA and CDR2 FQGTGA come from the germline V gene. CDR3 length: 14 residues. CDR3 nucleotides: TGTGCCAGCAGCCTCGGGACTGGCTACAATGAGCAGTTCTTC. Amino acids: CASSLGTGYNEQFF.

The rearrangement joins TRBV28 to TRBJ1-2; 8 bases match TRBD1. The CDR3 is made up of 16 amino acids. The germline CDR1 and CDR2 sequences are MDHEN and SYDVKM. V lost 4 bases and J lost 4; bases outside the gene matches: 11. The CDR3 sequence is CASSSMETGQVYGYTF. The CDR3 bases are TGTGCCAGCAGTTCTATGGAAACGGGACAGGTCTATGGCTACACCTTC.

The chain links TRBV11-2 to TRBJ1-2; 10 nucleotides align to TRBD1. V gave up 1 base and J gave up 4 bases; unmatched junction bases: 3. The CDR3 is 15 amino acids. Looked up from germline, CDR1 is SGHAT and CDR2 is FQNNGV. CDR3 region: CASSLGQGAIYGYTF. For the CDR3, the DNA is TGTGCCAGCAGCTTAGGACAGGGGGCGATCTATGGCTACACCTTC.

V is TRBV28 and J is TRBJ1-1; D is unclear. The CDR3 totals 13 residues. The V end was cut by 8 bases, the J end by 1 base, with 11 bases between. CDR1 MDHEN and CDR2 SYDVKM come from the germline V gene. CDR3: CASSFAGNTEAFF. DNA for the CDR3: TGTGCCAGCTCCTTTGCCGGGAACACTGAAGCTTTCTTT.

This CDR3 is CSGTRGTGHTDTQYF. The CDR3 DNA is TGCAGCGGTACCCGCGGGACGGGCCACACAGATACGCAGTATTTT. This sequence joins TRBV29-1 and TRBJ2-3, with D possibly being TRBD2 (6 bases). CDR1 and CDR2 (germline): SQVTM, ANQGSEA. There are 15 residues in the CDR3. The V gene lost 7 bases and the J gene lost 2 bases, with 19 bases spanning the gap.